This T cell receptor beta chain was captured in a study of blood T cell repertoires in COVID-19. Measured with immunoSEQ multiplex PCR; TCRdb has only the in-frame clones, and not every one. The repertoire holds 150,000 to 200,000 clones, with 88% as singletons. The V gene end was trimmed by 4 bases and the J gene end by 8 bases; junction bases not matched to a gene: 5. This CDR3 region has 14 residues. Germline CDR1 reads LGHDT; CDR2 reads YNNKEL (reference sequence). The rearrangement uses TRBV3-1 (or the pseudogene TRBV3-2) and TRBJ1-3, with 10 bases fitting TRBD1. The sequence was collected from a man in his fifties or sixties with acute or convalescent COVID-19. The specimen was peripheral blood. CDR3 in DNA: TGTGCCAGCAGCCGAGAGGACAGGGGGGACACCATATATTTT. Translated: CASSREDRGDTIYF.